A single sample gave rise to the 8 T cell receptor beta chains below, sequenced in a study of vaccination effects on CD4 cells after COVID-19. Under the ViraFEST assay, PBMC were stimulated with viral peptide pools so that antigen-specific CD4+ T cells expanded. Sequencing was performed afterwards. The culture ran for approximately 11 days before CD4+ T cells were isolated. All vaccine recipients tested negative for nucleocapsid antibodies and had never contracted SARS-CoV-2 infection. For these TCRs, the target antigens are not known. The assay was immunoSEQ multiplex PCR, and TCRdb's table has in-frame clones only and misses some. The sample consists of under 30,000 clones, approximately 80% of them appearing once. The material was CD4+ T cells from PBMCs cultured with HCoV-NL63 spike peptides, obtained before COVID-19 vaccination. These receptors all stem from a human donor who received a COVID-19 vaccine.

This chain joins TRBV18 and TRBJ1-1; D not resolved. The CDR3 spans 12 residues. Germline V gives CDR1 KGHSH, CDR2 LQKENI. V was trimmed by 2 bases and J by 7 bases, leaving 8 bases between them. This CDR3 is CASSPFVGEAFF. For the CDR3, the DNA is TGTGCCAGCTCACCATTCGTTGGTGAAGCTTTCTTT.

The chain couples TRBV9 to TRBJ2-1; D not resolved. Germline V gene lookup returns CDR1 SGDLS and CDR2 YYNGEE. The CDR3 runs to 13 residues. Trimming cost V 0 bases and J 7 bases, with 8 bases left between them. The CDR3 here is CASSVVSKNEQFF. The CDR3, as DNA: TGTGCCAGCAGCGTAGTGTCGAAAAATGAGCAGTTCTTC.

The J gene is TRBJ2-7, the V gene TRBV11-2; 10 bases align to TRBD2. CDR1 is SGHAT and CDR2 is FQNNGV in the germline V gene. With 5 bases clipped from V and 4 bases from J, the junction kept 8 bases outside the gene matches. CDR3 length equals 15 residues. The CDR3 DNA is TGTGCCAGCAGCCCCCAGTTAGCGGGGGGTTACGAGCAGTACTTC. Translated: CASSPQLAGGYEQYF. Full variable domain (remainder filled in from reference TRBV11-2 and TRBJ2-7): EAGVAQSPRYKIIEKRQSVAFWCNPISGHATLYWYQQILGQGPKLLIQFQNNGVVDDSQLPKDRFSAERLKGVDSTLKIQPAKLEDSAVYLCASSPQLAGGYEQYFGPGTRLTVT.

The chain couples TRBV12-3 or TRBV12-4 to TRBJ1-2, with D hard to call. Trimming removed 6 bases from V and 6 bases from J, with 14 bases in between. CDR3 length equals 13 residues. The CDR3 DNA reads TGTGCCAGCAGCCCTGCGGGCCCTCATGGCTACACCTTC. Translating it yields CASSPAGPHGYTF.

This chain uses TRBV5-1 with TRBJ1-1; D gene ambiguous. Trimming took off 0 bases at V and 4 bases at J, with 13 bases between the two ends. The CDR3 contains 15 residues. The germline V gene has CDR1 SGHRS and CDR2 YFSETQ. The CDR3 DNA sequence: TGCGCCAGCAGCTTGGATGGGGAACGTTTCACTGAAGCTTTCTTT. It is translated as CASSLDGERFTEAFF.

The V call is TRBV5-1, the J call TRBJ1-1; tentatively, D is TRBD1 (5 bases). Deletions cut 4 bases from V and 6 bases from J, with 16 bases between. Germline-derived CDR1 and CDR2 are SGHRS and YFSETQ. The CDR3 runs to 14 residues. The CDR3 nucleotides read TGCGCCAGCAGCCGCGGAGGGGCCGAACCTGAAGCTTTCTTT. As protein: CASSRGGAEPEAFF. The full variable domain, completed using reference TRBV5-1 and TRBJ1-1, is KAGVTQTPRYLIKTRGQQVTLSCSPISGHRSVSWYQQTPGQGLQFLFEYFSETQRNKGNFPGRFSGRQFSNSRSEMNVSTLELGDSALYLCASSRGGAEPEAFFGQGTRLTVV.

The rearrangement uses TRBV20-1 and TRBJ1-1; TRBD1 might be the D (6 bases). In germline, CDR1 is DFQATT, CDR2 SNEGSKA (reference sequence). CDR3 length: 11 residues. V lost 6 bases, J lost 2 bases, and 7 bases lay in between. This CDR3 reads CSARGNTEAFF. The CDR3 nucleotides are TGCAGTGCCAGGGGAAACACTGAAGCTTTCTTT.

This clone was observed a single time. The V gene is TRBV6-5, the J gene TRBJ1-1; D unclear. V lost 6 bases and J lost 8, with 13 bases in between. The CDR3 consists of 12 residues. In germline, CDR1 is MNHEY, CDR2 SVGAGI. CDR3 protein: CASSPHRQEAFF. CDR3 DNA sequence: TGTGCCAGCAGCCCCCACCGGCAGGAAGCTTTCTTT.